One and the same sample provided the 32 T cell receptor beta chains below, sequenced in a study of blood T cells in healthy people across ages. Combining a sample-barcoded 5' primer with a J-beta primer mix, a second PCR ran for roughly 6 to 12 cycles. TCRdb ran MiXCR on the 5' RACE reads and lists one entry per CDR3 protein. The table shows hundreds of thousands of distinct CDR3 sequences, with about 36% occurring only once. The specimen sequenced was blood. These TCRs come from a man younger than 35 in good health.

This sequence joins TRBV7-3 and TRBJ2-3; TRBD2 matches 12 bases. The CDR3 totals 15 residues. After removal of 7 bases from V and 4 bases from J, the junction contained 6 bases not matched to a gene. CDR1 is SGHTA, CDR2 FQGTGA, per germline. Here the CDR3 DNA reads TGTGCCAGCACCTGGACTAGCGGGGTTTCAGATACGCAGTATTTT. Encoded protein: CASTWTSGVSDTQYF.

J is TRBJ2-1 and V is TRBV27; 8 bases fit TRBD1. The V and J ends lost 5 bases and 7 bases, in that order; junction bases with no gene match: 7. The germline V gene has CDR1 MNHEY and CDR2 SMNVEV (reference sequence). This CDR3 has 14 residues. This chain's CDR3 is CASSPGRGRNEQFF. CDR3 nucleotide sequence: TGTGCCAGCAGTCCGGGCAGGGGGCGGAATGAGCAGTTCTTC.

The J gene is TRBJ2-1, the V gene TRBV20-1; 9 nucleotides match TRBD2. The CDR3 extends over 13 amino acids. V trimming: 5 bases; J trimming: 3 bases; junction bases outside the gene matches: 2. Looked up from germline, CDR1 is DFQATT and CDR2 is SNEGSKA (reference sequence). CDR3 in amino acids: CSAASGVYNEQFF. CDR3 DNA: TGCAGTGCTGCTAGCGGGGTCTACAATGAGCAGTTCTTC.

At least ten counts were recorded for this clonotype. V gene TRBV6-6 combines with J gene TRBJ1-4, with a tentative D call TRBD1 (6 bases). The V end was cut by 2 bases, the J end by 6 bases, with 10 bases between. The germline CDR1 and CDR2 sequences are MNHNY and SVGAGI (reference sequence). The CDR3 is made up of 14 amino acids. The CDR3 coding sequence is TGTGCCAGCAGTTACGGGAGGGGGGATGAAAAACTGTTTTTT. Translating gives CASSYGRGDEKLFF.

The V gene is TRBV6-2 or TRBV6-3, the J gene TRBJ2-3; weak D call: TRBD2 (5 bases). The V end lost 7 bases, the J end lost 5 bases, and 13 bases lay between the germline ends. The V gene's germline CDR1 is MNHEY and CDR2 SVGEGT. The CDR3 contains 13 residues. CDR3 sequence (DNA): TGTGCCAGCAATGGCCTAGCTGAAGATACGCAGTATTTT. This codes for CASNGLAEDTQYF.

V usage is TRBV4-3 and J usage is TRBJ2-1; D call uncertain. The ends were cut back, 3 bases at V and 4 bases at J, with 7 bases in the middle. Germline V gives CDR1 LGHNA, CDR2 YSLEER. The CDR3 spans 13 residues. In nucleotides, the CDR3 is TGCGCCAGCAGCCAGCAGGCGTACAATGAGCAGTTCTTC. Translated, it gives CASSQQAYNEQFF.

V gene TRBV14 combines with J gene TRBJ1-2; 7 positions match TRBD1. Per germline, CDR1 SGHDN and CDR2 FVKESK. This CDR3 comprises 16 residues. The J segment lost 3 bases and the V segment lost 0 bases, leaving 7 bases of the junction unmatched. CDR3: CASSQDWRGRDYGYTF. The CDR3 bases are TGTGCCAGCAGCCAAGATTGGAGGGGGCGCGACTATGGCTACACCTTC.

This clonotype has just one count. This sequence joins TRBV12-3 or TRBV12-4 and TRBJ1-1, with 7 bases fitting TRBD1. The CDR3 totals 11 residues. V trimming: 5 bases; J trimming: 12 bases; junction bases outside the gene matches: 6. DNA of the CDR3: TGTGCCAGCAGTGTAACAGGGGATACTTTCTTT. Encoded protein: CASSVTGDTFF.

This clonotype has just a few counts. V gene TRBV4-1 combines with J gene TRBJ1-6; no reliable D call. Germline loops: CDR1 MGHRA, CDR2 YSYEKL. The CDR3 covers 16 residues. V dropped 0 bases and J dropped 0 bases, with 6 bases sitting between them. Here the CDR3 DNA reads TGCGCCAGCAGCCAAGAGGAGGGCTCCTATAATTCACCCCTCCACTTT. This sequence encodes CASSQEEGSYNSPLHF.

This clonotype was counted only a few times. V and J are TRBV29-1 and TRBJ2-5; the match to TRBD2 covers 9 bases. Judging by the DNA end, TRBJ2-7 fits better; the J call may be wrong. The V gene's germline CDR1 is SQVTM and CDR2 ANQGSEA. The CDR3 has 14 residues. The chain's CDR3 is CSVDRGLATYEQYF. CDR3 DNA: TGCAGCGTTGATCGCGGACTAGCGACCTACGAGCAGTACTTC.

This rearrangement joins TRBV5-4 to TRBJ1-2; no clear D gene. Per germline, CDR1 SGHNT and CDR2 YYREEE (reference sequence). V gave up 2 bases and J gave up 4 bases, with 15 bases separating them. The CDR3 totals 15 residues. The CDR3 is CASSFLGTRSYGYTF. The CDR3 coding sequence is TGTGCCAGCAGCTTTCTTGGAACAAGGTCCTATGGCTACACCTTC.

The chain has TRBV7-9 and TRBJ1-1, with D possibly TRBD1 on 5 matching bases. The CDR3 is 17 residues long. Trimming shortened V by 5 bases and J by 0 bases, and 19 bases separated the two germline ends. Germline CDR1 SEHNR, CDR2 FQNEAQ (reference sequence). CDR3 protein: CASSRTGRKPLNTEAFF. In DNA form, the CDR3 reads TGTGCCAGCAGCCGCACGGGACGTAAGCCTCTGAACACTGAAGCTTTCTTT.

This clonotype was detected only a few times. V usage is TRBV7-6 and J usage is TRBJ2-7; no definite D call. V was pared by 2 bases and J by 0 bases, with 29 bases between. CDR1 is SGHVS and CDR2 is FNYEAQ in the germline V gene. This CDR3 contains 21 residues. The CDR3 bases are TGTGCCAGCAGCTTATCAACTCACCGCAGCCGGGCCCCTCGTTCCTCCTACGAGCAGTACTTC. Its translation: CASSLSTHRSRAPRSSYEQYF.

This clonotype turned up a few times. The genes are TRBV12-3 or TRBV12-4 and TRBJ2-1; 15 positions agree with TRBD2. CDR3 length equals 17 residues. V lost 6 bases to trimming and J lost 5 bases; unmatched junction nucleotides: 8. CDR3 residues: CASRRTSGGGFDNEQFF. The CDR3 region has the DNA TGTGCCAGCAGGAGGACTAGCGGGGGGGGTTTTGACAATGAGCAGTTCTTC.

The J gene is TRBJ2-7, the V gene TRBV3-1; a possible D gene is TRBD2 (7 bases). Per germline, CDR1 LGHDT and CDR2 YNNKEL (reference sequence). V was clipped by 4 bases and J by 5 bases, with 15 bases between them. The CDR3 runs 14 residues. The CDR3 spells CASSPRGGRDEQYF. The CDR3 nucleotides read TGTGCCAGCAGCCCCCGCGGGGGCCGGGACGAGCAGTACTTC.

This clonotype was seen only a few times. The J gene is TRBJ2-6, the V gene TRBV6-5; perhaps TRBD1 as D (5 bases). Germline values: CDR1 MNHEY, CDR2 SVGAGI. The CDR3 is 16 residues long. V was shortened by 8 bases and J by 0 bases, with 14 bases between the two germline ends. CDR3 protein: CASGATGFSGANVLTF. CDR3 sequence (DNA): TGTGCCAGCGGAGCTACAGGATTCTCTGGGGCCAACGTCCTGACTTTC.

The chain couples TRBV6-2 or TRBV6-3 to TRBJ2-1; TRBD2 agrees at 8 bases. Germline trimming cut 8 bases from V and 4 bases from J; bases unmatched to any gene: 4. Germline lookup yields CDR1 MNHEY and CDR2 SVGEGT. There are 13 residues in the CDR3. The CDR3 DNA reads TGTGCCAGCCAAGAGCGGGAGTACAATGAGCAGTTCTTC. Translated, it gives CASQEREYNEQFF.

This clonotype was detected a few times. The V and J genes are TRBV9 and TRBJ2-3; D might be TRBD2 (5 bases). The V gene's germline CDR1 is SGDLS and CDR2 YYNGEE. V was trimmed by 2 bases and J by 5 bases, leaving 12 bases between them. The CDR3 is 14 residues long. The CDR3 reads CASSVEGREDTQYF. The CDR3 DNA reads TGTGCCAGCAGCGTCGAAGGGAGAGAAGATACGCAGTATTTT.

As for this clonotype: Germline is not matched at one junction end, which may reflect a read error. V is TRBV4-2 and J is TRBJ2-3; 8 bases are a match to TRBD1. The germline V gene has CDR1 LGHNA and CDR2 YNFKEQ. The CDR3 contains 18 residues. The CDR3 DNA is TGTGCCGGCAGCCAAGATCTCTGGGGACAGGCTCGTAGAGATACGCAGTATTTT. This codes for CAGSQDLWGQARRDTQYF.

V is TRBV5-1 and J is TRBJ2-2; D unclear. Germline lookup yields CDR1 SGHRS and CDR2 YFSETQ. Trimming stripped 5 bases from V and 2 bases from J, with 10 bases between. This CDR3 has 14 amino acids. Here the CDR3 reads CASRRSANTGELFF. DNA for the CDR3: TGCGCCAGCAGACGCTCAGCTAACACCGGGGAGCTGTTTTTT.

This clonotype was observed a single time. The rearrangement joins TRBV20-1 to TRBJ2-5; D possibly matches TRBD1 or TRBD2 (5 bases each). The J call may not be correct, given that the DNA end is closer to TRBJ2-7. The CDR3 extends over 13 amino acids. The germline V gene has CDR1 DFQATT and CDR2 SNEGSKA (reference sequence). DNA of the CDR3: TGCAGTGCTGGGAACGGAGTGGGGGACGAGCAGTACTTC. It translates to CSAGNGVGDEQYF.

This clonotype appeared many times. This chain links TRBV14 with TRBJ2-1; maybe TRBD1 (6 bases). V lost 4 bases, J lost 10 bases, and 17 bases lay in between. Germline lookup yields CDR1 SGHDN and CDR2 FVKESK. The CDR3 is 14 amino acids. This CDR3 reads CASSLLLGTPEQFF. CDR3 in DNA: TGTGCCAGCAGCCTACTCTTGGGGACACCGGAGCAGTTCTTC.

Comment on this clonotype: This may be a read error: a much more frequent sequence differs by one nucleotide. This chain uses TRBV20-1 with TRBJ1-5; TRBD1 matches 7 bases. The CDR3 consists of 15 residues. V was clipped by 6 bases and J by 3 bases; unmatched bases: 11. Germline assignment: CDR1 DFQATT and CDR2 SNEGSKA (reference sequence). CDR3 amino acids: CSARKAGGSNQPQHF. CDR3 DNA sequence: TGCAGTGCCCGGAAGGCAGGGGGGTCCAATCAGCCCCAGCATTTT.

In its sample, this clonotype was seen many times. The chain uses TRBV20-1 and TRBJ2-1; 7 positions match TRBD2. J lost 4 bases, V lost 1 base, and 4 bases had no gene match. The CDR3 contains 14 residues. Per germline, CDR1 DFQATT and CDR2 SNEGSKA (reference sequence). Written as DNA, the CDR3 is TGCAGTGCTAGAGGTTTAGCGGGTTACAATGAGCAGTTCTTC. It codes for CSARGLAGYNEQFF.

CDR3 in DNA: TGTGCCAGCAGTAGGATGGACGGGGGGTGGGATACGCAGTATTTT. This sequence encodes CASSRMDGGWDTQYF. The chain recombines TRBV2 with TRBJ2-3; 7 bases fit TRBD2. Germline CDR1 is SNHLY and CDR2 is FYNNEI. V was pared by 5 bases and J by 6 bases, with 11 bases of the junction left unmatched. CDR3 length equals 15 residues.

The chain joins TRBV12-5 to TRBJ1-1; 7 positions agree with TRBD1. Germline values: CDR1 LGHNT, CDR2 FRNRAP. This CDR3 contains 14 residues. With V trimmed by 4 bases and J by 4 bases, 6 bases remained unmatched. The DNA for the CDR3 is TGTGCTAGTGGTTCCACGACAGGGTCCACTGAAGCTTTCTTT. Translation: CASGSTTGSTEAFF.

This clonotype occurred many times. This rearrangement joins TRBV4-1 to TRBJ2-1, with D uncertain. Germline V lookup: CDR1 MGHRA, CDR2 YSYEKL. V lost 0 bases, J lost 4 bases, and 7 bases lay in between. The CDR3 is 14 residues long. This CDR3 reads CASSQDPSYNEQFF. CDR3 bases: TGCGCCAGCAGCCAAGATCCCTCTTACAATGAGCAGTTCTTC.

This clonotype was seen ten or more times. This chain links TRBV7-2 with TRBJ2-1; D is unresolved. CDR3 length: 11 amino acids. Germline loops: CDR1 SGHTA, CDR2 FQGNSA. V shed 0 bases and J shed 8 bases, with 2 bases lying between them. The CDR3 spells CASSLAYEQFF. The CDR3 DNA follows: TGTGCCAGCAGCTTAGCGTATGAGCAGTTCTTC.

The genes are TRBV7-6 and TRBJ2-2; 7 bases map to TRBD2. The CDR3 is made up of 15 amino acids. With 7 bases clipped from V and 4 bases from J, the junction kept 9 bases outside the gene matches. In germline, CDR1 is SGHVS, CDR2 FNYEAQ. The CDR3 sequence: CASTPGEGVTGELFF. The DNA of the CDR3 is TGTGCCAGCACTCCGGGGGAGGGCGTCACCGGGGAGCTGTTTTTT.

This clonotype was observed a handful of times. The chain is built from TRBV5-1 and TRBJ1-1; tentatively, D is TRBD1 (5 bases). Germline CDR1 SGHRS, CDR2 YFSETQ. Trimming took off 4 bases at V and 8 bases at J, with 21 bases between the two ends. The CDR3 contains 15 residues. Here the CDR3 reads CASSVNHDRTLEAFF. As DNA, the CDR3 is TGCGCCAGCAGCGTCAATCACGACAGAACCTTAGAAGCTTTCTTT.

The sample holds a few counts of this clonotype. The chain has TRBV4-1 and TRBJ1-6; 7 bases fit TRBD1. Germline assignment: CDR1 MGHRA and CDR2 YSYEKL. The J segment lost 7 bases and the V segment lost 0 bases, leaving 9 bases of the junction unmatched. The CDR3 is 17 amino acids. The CDR3 sequence is CASSQDLAGQPNSPLHF. The CDR3 bases are TGCGCCAGCAGCCAAGATTTGGCGGGACAGCCAAATTCACCCCTCCACTTT.

This clonotype has a count of ten or more. For the CDR3, the DNA is TGCAGTGCTGCAGGGGGCGCAAAGTCCGATGAGCAGTTCTTC. As protein: CSAAGGAKSDEQFF. The chain has TRBV20-1 and TRBJ2-1; 8 bases align to TRBD1. The germline V gene has CDR1 DFQATT and CDR2 SNEGSKA (reference sequence). This CDR3 region has 14 residues. V shed 5 bases, J shed 8 bases, and the junction held 11 bases outside the gene matches.